Listed below are T cell receptor beta chains from one sample, sequenced in a study of CD8+ T cells in alopecia areata. Assay: immunoSEQ multiplex PCR; the TCRdb copy retains only in-frame clones and omits some. There are 130,000 to 150,000 clones in the sample; approximately 50% occur only once, and about 6.3% lies in the top ten. The sequencing sample was made of CD4+ T cells sorted from blood. All receptors derive from a human donor with alopecia areata. CDR3s include the opening cysteine and the closing phenylalanine or tryptophan. The order of the fields is J gene, D gene, clone size, V gene, CDR3 DNA, CDR3 protein. A D gene is named only where the DNA matches it firmly. Rows give clone size only sometimes, using once, few, many, or a class for an expanded clone.

>TRBJ2-7|-|-|TRBV30
TGTGCCTGGAAGGCGGGCGTCTACGAGCAGTACTTC
CAWKAGVYEQYF
>TRBJ2-5|TRBD2|-|TRBV5-1
TGCGCCAGCAGCTTACTAGCGGCACAAGAGACCCAGTACTTC
CASSLLAAQETQYF
>TRBJ1-4|-|-|TRBV30
TGTGCCTGGAACTCCGGGACACAGGACGTTAATGAAAAACTGTTTTTT
CAWNSGTQDVNEKLFF
>TRBJ1-2|-|-|TRBV6-5
TGTGCCAGCGGAAGGGGCTATGGCTACACCTTC
CASGRGYGYTF
>TRBJ1-1|TRBD1|few|TRBV7-9
TGTGCCAGCAGCAGAGGACAGGGGATGGGTGAAGCTTTCTTT
CASSRGQGMGEAFF
>TRBJ2-6|-|-|TRBV29-1
TGCAGCGTTGTCGGACTGAAAGACTCTGGGGCCAACGTCCTGACTTTC
CSVVGLKDSGANVLTF
>TRBJ2-1|-|-|TRBV27
TGTGCCAGCAGGGAGAGTCGCCGTCGTGAGCAGTTCTTC
CASRESRRREQFF
>TRBJ2-1|-|-|TRBV2
TGTGCCAGCAGTGAAGATACCTACAATGAGCAGTTCTTC
CASSEDTYNEQFF
>TRBJ1-2|-|-|TRBV29-1
TGCAGCGTTGGCTTCCTGCTCGGCGGCTACACCTTC
CSVGFLLGGYTF
>TRBJ1-2|-|few|TRBV2
TGTGCCAGCACGGTGGGGTTTGGCTACACCTTC
CASTVGFGYTF
>TRBJ1-3|TRBD1|few|TRBV4-2
TGTGCCAGCAGCCCTGGGACAGGGGGTTCTGGAAACACCATATATTTT
CASSPGTGGSGNTIYF
>TRBJ2-3|-|-|TRBV5-6
TGTGCCAGCAGCTCAACAGGGGGGGGATCGCAGTATTTT
CASSSTGGGSQYF
>TRBJ1-4|-|-|TRBV30
TGTGCCTGTCGAGGGGCCGGAGAAAAACTGTTTTTT
CACRGAGEKLFF
>TRBJ2-1|TRBD2|few|TRBV7-9
TGTGCCAGCAGCTTACTAGCGGGAGGGATCAATGAGCAGTTCTTC
CASSLLAGGINEQFF
>TRBJ1-2|-|once|TRBV5-1
TGCGCCAGCAGCGAGACGAGGAACTATGGCTACACCTTC
CASSETRNYGYTF
>TRBJ2-2|TRBD1|-|TRBV9
TGTGCCAGCAGCCTAGGGACAGGGGCCGGCCGGGAGCTGTTTTTT
CASSLGTGAGRELFF
>TRBJ1-2|-|few|TRBV4-1
TGCGCCAGCAGCCAAGAGAGGCAGAAATATGGCTACACCTTC
CASSQERQKYGYTF
>TRBJ1-2|-|-|TRBV30
TGTGCCTGGAGTATCTTCGGGGGGAACTATGGCTACACCTTC
CAWSIFGGNYGYTF
>TRBJ2-7|-|-|TRBV6-5
TGTGCCAGCAGTTACCTCCGGTCCTACGAGCAGTACTTC
CASSYLRSYEQYF
>TRBJ2-5|-|-|TRBV5-1
TGCGCCAGCAGCTTGGTAGGGGTTCGCCAAGAGACCCAGTACTTC
CASSLVGVRQETQYF
>TRBJ2-1|-|-|TRBV7-2
TGTGCCAGCAGCTTAGTTTCCGGGATCTCCTACAATGAGCAGTTCTTC
CASSLVSGISYNEQFF
>TRBJ2-2|-|-|TRBV2
TGTGCCAACTCTGGCCCCTCGGGGGGCTTGAGCACCGGGGAGCTGTTTTTT
CANSGPSGGLSTGELFF
>TRBJ1-2|-|-|TRBV30
TGTGCCTGGAGCATCGGTGACAGCCTCTATGGCTACACCTTC
CAWSIGDSLYGYTF
>TRBJ1-1|TRBD1|few|TRBV29-1
TGCAGCGTGCCGGGACAGGGGGGGACTGAAGCTTTCTTT
CSVPGQGGTEAFF
>TRBJ1-1|-|-|TRBV10-3
TGTGCCACCTCCAACTTAGGGAATGCTTTCTTT
CATSNLGNAFF
>TRBJ1-2|-|few|TRBV20-1
TGCAGTGCTTTTCACTATGGCTACACCTTC
CSAFHYGYTF
>TRBJ2-1|-|-|TRBV9
TGTGCCAGCAGCGGGGAGTACAATGAGCAGTTCTTC
CASSGEYNEQFF
>TRBJ2-1|-|few|TRBV10-2
TGCGCCAGCAGTGACTCCTCGCTTTACAATGAGCAGTTCTTC
CASSDSSLYNEQFF
>TRBJ2-7|-|once|TRBV29-1
TGCAGCGTCGCCGAGGGGGGGGAGTACTTC
CSVAEGGEYF
>TRBJ2-1|-|-|TRBV29-1
TGCAGCGCCCCGACGTACAATGAGCAGTTCTTC
CSAPTYNEQFF
>TRBJ2-1|TRBD2|-|TRBV7-3
TGTGCCAGCAGCCCTAGCGGGAGGTTGGATGAGCAGTTCTTC
CASSPSGRLDEQFF
>TRBJ2-7|-|-|TRBV5-1
TGCGCCAGCAGCTCACGACAGGGAGGGGTTCTCTACGAGCAGTACTTC
CASSSRQGGVLYEQYF
>TRBJ2-7|TRBD1|-|TRBV9
TGTGCCAGCAGCGTCCGGGACAGAGGATCCCACGAGCAGTACTTC
CASSVRDRGSHEQYF
>TRBJ2-1|-|few|TRBV7-9
TGTGCCAGCAGAAGGGGCTCCTACAATGAGCAGTTCTTC
CASRRGSYNEQFF
>TRBJ2-1|TRBD2|few|TRBV29-1
TGCAGCGTTGCCGGGACTAGCGGATACAATGAGCAGTTCTTC
CSVAGTSGYNEQFF
>TRBJ2-6|-|-|TRBV29-1
TGCAGCGTTGACGGAAGCTCTGGGGCCAACGTCCTGACTTTC
CSVDGSSGANVLTF
>TRBJ2-3|-|-|TRBV9
TGTGCCAGCAGCGTAGTGGGGGAGCCGAGCACAGATACGCAGTATTTT
CASSVVGEPSTDTQYF